These T cell receptor beta chains were read from a single sample in a study of blood T cells in healthy people across ages. TCRdb re-called the 5' RACE reads through MiXCR, storing one row per CDR3 protein. This table holds about 1.4 million distinct CDR3 sequences, roughly 60% found once. The material sequenced was blood. The receptors shown here come from a man between 18 and 35 years old in good health. The CDR3 runs from the conserved cysteine through the conserved F or W. Each record gives: clone size, J gene, V gene, D gene, CDR3 DNA, CDR3 protein. D genes are given only for firm matches. Some rows mark clone size as missing; the rest say once, few, many or name a class of expanded clone.

>once|TRBJ1-2|TRBV6-2/TRBV6-3|NA
TGTGCCAGCAACTCCGTTGGGGCAGGGGTCTATGGCTACACCTTC
CASNSVGAGVYGYTF
>NA|TRBJ2-7|TRBV6-5|TRBD2
TGTGCCAGCAGCCCTCTCGCCGGGGGGATCTACGAGCAGTACTTC
CASSPLAGGIYEQYF
>NA|TRBJ2-3|TRBV2|NA
TGTGCCAGCAGTGAAAACAGGCCAGATACGCAGTATTTT
CASSENRPDTQYF
>once|TRBJ1-1|TRBV5-1|NA
TGCGCCAGCAGGGTAGGTTGGATGGGGACTGAAGCTTTCTTT
CASRVGWMGTEAFF
>NA|TRBJ1-1|TRBV27|NA
TGTGCCAGCAGTAGAAGTGACAGGCTGAACACTGAAGCTTTCTTT
CASSRSDRLNTEAFF
>few|TRBJ2-4|TRBV7-9|NA
TGTGCCAGCAGGAATGGAATGGACGAGGGGCAGTACTTC
CASRNGMDEGQYF
>NA|TRBJ2-2|TRBV2|TRBD1
TGTGCCAGCAGCGACGGGACAGGGTGGGGTGTCGGGGAGCTGTTTTTT
CASSDGTGWGVGELFF
>few|TRBJ2-7|TRBV15|TRBD1
TGTGCCACCAGCAGGACCCGGGACAGGGGCTCCTACGAGCAGTACTTC
CATSRTRDRGSYEQYF
>once|TRBJ2-3|TRBV7-7|TRBD2
TGTGCTAGCAGCTTAGGGCTAGCGGGGGCCCAAGATACGCAGTATTTT
CASSLGLAGAQDTQYF
>NA|TRBJ2-1|TRBV29-1|NA
TGCAGCGTTAGTTCTTGGGACGGGAGTCGAAATGAGCAGTTCTTC
CSVSSWDGSRNEQFF
>few|TRBJ2-7|TRBV7-9|TRBD1
TGTGCCAGCAGCTTAGGACAGGGTCGATCTGACGAGCAGTACTTC
CASSLGQGRSDEQYF
>few|TRBJ2-7|TRBV12-3/TRBV12-4|NA
TGTGCCAGCACCCTCAGGGCCTCCTACGAGCAGTACTTC
CASTLRASYEQYF
>NA|TRBJ2-2|TRBV5-1|TRBD1
TGTGCCAGCAGCCCAGGACAGGGGGCGAACACCGGGGAGCTGTTTTTT
CASSPGQGANTGELFF
>NA|TRBJ2-7|TRBV20-1|NA
TGCAGTGCTCCGGCGCAGGGTGGGTCCGAGCAGTACTTC
CSAPAQGGSEQYF
>NA|TRBJ2-1|TRBV20-1|TRBD2
TGCAGTGCAACGGCGACTAGCGGGGTGGATAATGAGCAGTTCTTC
CSATATSGVDNEQFF
>NA|TRBJ1-1|TRBV7-9|NA
TGTGCCAGCAGCTCTCGCATGAACACTGAAGCTTTCTTT
CASSSRMNTEAFF
>NA|TRBJ2-5|TRBV6-5|NA
TGTGCCAGCAGTTACTCGCGAGGAGAGACCCAGTACTTC
CASSYSRGETQYF
>few|TRBJ2-4|TRBV29-1|NA
TGCAGCGCACTTTGGGACAACAAAAACATTCAGTACTTC
CSALWDNKNIQYF
>NA|TRBJ2-7|TRBV5-1|TRBD1
TGCGCCAGCAGCTGGGGACAGGGTGAATACGAGCAGTACTTC
CASSWGQGEYEQYF
>NA|TRBJ2-3|TRBV4-1|NA
TGCGCCAGCAGCTATGTTTTGGGCACAGATACGCAGTATTTT
CASSYVLGTDTQYF
>NA|TRBJ2-3|TRBV6-5|TRBD2
TGTGCCAGCAGGGTTGGACGGCTAGCGGGACCAGATACGCAGTATTTT
CASRVGRLAGPDTQYF
>few|TRBJ2-7|TRBV6-2/TRBV6-3|NA
TGTGCCAGCAGTTTGGCTCCACGCAGTTACGAGCAGTACTTC
CASSLAPRSYEQYF
>NA|TRBJ2-5|TRBV12-3/TRBV12-4|TRBD1
TGTGCCAGCAGTTTCTGGACAGGGGTGAGAGAGACCCAGTACTTC
CASSFWTGVRETQYF
>NA|TRBJ2-7|TRBV20-1|TRBD1
TGCAGTGCTCTTTGGCCCCCCGGGACAGGTGTCTACGAGCAGTACTTC
CSALWPPGTGVYEQYF
>NA|TRBJ2-1|TRBV6-2/TRBV6-3|NA
TGTGCCAGCAGTCACGTAACCTACAATGAGCAGTTCTTC
CASSHVTYNEQFF
>NA|TRBJ1-2|TRBV27|NA
TGTGCCAGCAGTTTAAACAGCCGCTATGGCTACACCTTC
CASSLNSRYGYTF
>few|TRBJ1-2|TRBV12-3/TRBV12-4|NA
TGTGCCAGCAGTTTCGGGAATAACTATGGCTACACCTTC
CASSFGNNYGYTF
>NA|TRBJ1-5|TRBV6-1|NA
TGTGCCAGCATCGGAGGGAGCAATCAGCCCCAGCATTTT
CASIGGSNQPQHF
>NA|TRBJ2-7|TRBV7-8|NA
TGTGCCAGCAGCATCGGGAACCCCTTCATGTACGAGCAGTACTTC
CASSIGNPFMYEQYF
>NA|TRBJ2-3|TRBV4-3|TRBD2
TGCGCCAGCAGCCAAGATAGCGGGGGGACCTACACAGATACGCAGTATTTT
CASSQDSGGTYTDTQYF
>NA|TRBJ1-2|TRBV6-1|TRBD1
TGTGCCAGCAGCGACGGGACAGGGCCTTTCTATGGCTACACCTTC
CASSDGTGPFYGYTF
>NA|TRBJ1-1|TRBV6-1|NA
TGTGCCAGCAGTGAAAGACAGCTCAACACTGAAGCTTTCTTT
CASSERQLNTEAFF
>few|TRBJ1-2|TRBV3-1|NA
TGTGCCAGCAGCCAAGACGGGCAGAGGGGCTACACCTTC
CASSQDGQRGYTF
>NA|TRBJ2-1|TRBV2|TRBD2
TGTGCCAGCAAAAGGCTAGCGGGGAACAATGAGCAGTTCTTC
CASKRLAGNNEQFF
>NA|TRBJ2-1|TRBV20-1|NA
TGCAGTGCTAGTCTGGACAATGAGCAGTTCTTC
CSASLDNEQFF
>few|TRBJ2-7|TRBV28|NA
TGTGCCAGCAGCCCGGGGTCTAGAACCGAGCAGTACTTC
CASSPGSRTEQYF
>few|TRBJ2-1|TRBV29-1|NA
TGCAGCGTTGAATCCCCACTGGGGAGAGATGAGCAGTTCTTC
CSVESPLGRDEQFF
>NA|TRBJ2-7|TRBV7-9|NA
TGTGCCAGCAGCGCCTCACCCGGGACTCAAGAAAGGTCCTACGAGCAGTACTTC
CASSASPGTQERSYEQYF
>NA|TRBJ1-2|TRBV4-1|NA
TGCGCCAGCAGCCAACTCCCTGACCTAAATGGCTACACCTTC
CASSQLPDLNGYTF
>NA|TRBJ2-1|TRBV29-1|TRBD1
TGCAGCGTTGAAGATTTTGGGGACAGGGGATACAATGAGCAGTTCTTC
CSVEDFGDRGYNEQFF
>NA|TRBJ2-1|TRBV12-5|NA
TGTGCTAGTGGTTTGGGCCCCCCAGGTTTTCATGAGCAGTTCTTC
CASGLGPPGFHEQFF
>NA|TRBJ1-2|TRBV12-3/TRBV12-4|NA
TGTGCCAGCAGGGACAGCTACCGTTATGGCTACACCTTC
CASRDSYRYGYTF
>NA|TRBJ2-7|TRBV20-1|NA
TGCAGTGCTAGAGATCCGGGATGGAGCTCCTACGAGCAGTACTTC
CSARDPGWSSYEQYF